These 23 T cell receptor beta chains share one sample of origin, sequenced in a study of OX40 agonist ivuxolimab in advanced cancers. Assay: immunoSEQ multiplex PCR; the TCRdb copy retains only in-frame clones and omits some. Of approximately 72,000 clones in the sample, roughly 88% are singletons; the top ten hold 1.5% to 2%. The sequencing used CD4+ or CD8+ T cells sorted from blood, collected in a trial of the OX40 agonist ivuxolimab. The receptor set was obtained from an adult with an advanced solid tumor such as melanoma, head and neck, liver or kidney cancer.

V is TRBV9 and J is TRBJ2-2, with 8 bases matching TRBD2. The junction had 7 bases not matched to a gene; V was cut back by 0 bases and J by 6 bases. This CDR3 is built from 16 residues. From germline, CDR1 is SGDLS and CDR2 YYNGEE. The CDR3 DNA reads as TGTGCCAGCAGCGTAGGACTAGCGATTTCGGCCGGGGAGCTGTTTTTT. Its translation: CASSVGLAISAGELFF.

The J gene is TRBJ2-7, the V gene TRBV18; no definite D call. The V gene's germline CDR1 is KGHSH and CDR2 LQKENI. CDR3 length: 16 amino acids. V gave up 0 bases and J gave up 0 bases, with 12 bases separating them. The CDR3: CASSPPGKRSSYEQYF. The CDR3 DNA follows: TGTGCCAGCTCACCACCGGGGAAACGGAGCTCCTACGAGCAGTACTTC.

The chain links TRBV2 to TRBJ2-7; 12 bases match TRBD2. Germline-derived CDR1 and CDR2 are SNHLY and FYNNEI. V lost 7 bases, J lost 6 bases, and 10 bases stayed unmatched. CDR3 length: 15 amino acids. This CDR3 is CASTPRLAGGGEQYF. For the CDR3, the DNA is TGTGCCAGCACCCCCCGGCTAGCGGGAGGGGGCGAGCAGTACTTC.

The rearrangement uses TRBV27 and TRBJ1-1; D is unclear. CDR3 length: 13 amino acids. Germline CDR1 MNHEY, CDR2 SMNVEV (reference sequence). V was shortened by 6 bases and J by 2 bases, with 10 bases between the two germline ends. The CDR3 sequence is CASSLLLNTEAFF. In DNA, the CDR3 is TGTGCCAGCAGCTTGCTTCTTAACACTGAAGCTTTCTTT.

The chain recombines TRBV18 with TRBJ1-5; a possible D gene is TRBD1 (5 bases). CDR3 size: 14 residues. V was pared by 6 bases and J by 2 bases, with 11 bases between. CDR1 and CDR2 from the germline V gene are KGHSH and LQKENI. The CDR3 protein is CASSAGGGNQPQHF. The CDR3 bases are TGTGCCAGCTCGGCGGGGGGTGGCAATCAGCCCCAGCATTTT.

The V and J genes are TRBV19 and TRBJ2-1; 10 nucleotides line up with TRBD1. The CDR3 covers 14 residues. After removal of 3 bases from V and 9 bases from J, the junction contained 5 bases not matched to a gene. CDR1 and CDR2 (germline): LNHDA, SQIVND (reference sequence). CDR3: CASSMGQGSGEQFF. The CDR3 DNA reads as TGTGCCAGTAGTATGGGACAGGGGTCCGGTGAGCAGTTCTTC.

The chain uses TRBV30 and TRBJ2-3; D gene uncertain. The germline V gene has CDR1 GTSNPN and CDR2 SVGIG (reference sequence). V was trimmed by 0 bases and J by 4 bases, leaving 5 bases between them. The CDR3 covers 12 residues. CDR3: CAWSVTPDTQYF. CDR3 DNA: TGTGCCTGGAGTGTTACGCCAGATACGCAGTATTTT.

The CDR3 DNA reads TGTGCCAGTAGTATGCAGGGGGCGCTGCGAGAGACCCAGTACTTC. Translating it yields CASSMQGALRETQYF. The chain combines TRBV19 with TRBJ2-5; TRBD1 matches at 8 bases. V lost 3 bases to trimming and J lost 4 bases; unmatched junction nucleotides: 7. The CDR3 loop spans 15 amino acids. Germline loops: CDR1 LNHDA, CDR2 SQIVND (reference sequence). The full variable domain, rest sourced from reference TRBV19 and TRBJ2-5, is DGGITQSPKYLFRKEGQNVTLSCEQNLNHDAMYWYRQDPGQGLRLIYYSQIVNDFQKGDIAEGYSVSREKKESFPLTVTSAQKNPTAFYLCASSMQGALRETQYFGPGTRLLVL.

This clone was recorded a few times. The chain uses TRBV11-2 and TRBJ1-5; weak D call: TRBD1 (6 bases). The length of the CDR3 is 13 residues. V lost 5 bases to trimming and J lost 1 base, with 6 bases between them. Per the germline V gene, CDR1 is SGHAT and CDR2 is FQNNGV. CDR3 region: CASSTGSNQPQHF. Written as DNA, the CDR3 is TGTGCCAGCAGCACAGGGAGCAATCAGCCCCAGCATTTT.

This clone was picked up a small number of times. The J gene is TRBJ2-1, the V gene TRBV5-1; 15 bases are a match to TRBD2. CDR1 is SGHRS, CDR2 YFSETQ, per germline. J was trimmed by 7 bases and V by 4 bases; bases with no gene match: 6. The CDR3 extends over 16 amino acids. The CDR3 here is CASSPRTSGGGNEQFF. For the CDR3, the DNA is TGCGCCAGCAGCCCCCGGACTAGCGGGGGGGGAAATGAGCAGTTCTTC.

This chain connects TRBV10-3 to TRBJ2-1; TRBD2 matches 14 bases. This CDR3 comprises 16 residues. Per the germline V gene, CDR1 is ENHRY and CDR2 is SYGVKD. V shed 8 bases and J 7 bases; nucleotides not matched to a gene: 10. In nucleotides, the CDR3 is TGTGCCATCTCGACTAGCGGGGGGGGCGGTGGGAATGAGCAGTTCTTC. Amino acids: CAISTSGGGGGNEQFF.

The chain recombines TRBV7-2 with TRBJ2-1; D is tentatively TRBD1 or TRBD2 (6 bases each). V dropped 1 base and J dropped 8 bases, with 12 bases sitting between them. Germline V gene lookup returns CDR1 SGHTA and CDR2 FQGNSA. The CDR3 runs to 14 residues. CDR3 in DNA: TGTGCCAGCAGCTTAGATCTCGGGGGCTATGAGCAGTTCTTC. It translates to CASSLDLGGYEQFF.

This clone came up once. V is TRBV9 and J is TRBJ2-1; perhaps TRBD1 as D (6 bases). Germline values: CDR1 SGDLS, CDR2 YYNGEE. V was clipped by 1 base and J by 6 bases, with 14 bases between them. The CDR3 consists of 15 residues. The DNA of the CDR3 is TGTGCCAGCAGCGTAAACGGACAGTTCCTCAATGAGCAGTTCTTC. Protein sequence: CASSVNGQFLNEQFF.

V gene TRBV5-5 combines with J gene TRBJ2-1; the match to TRBD1 covers 10 bases. V lost 6 bases and J lost 2; bases outside the gene matches: 8. The CDR3 loop spans 16 amino acids. The germline V gene has CDR1 SGHKS and CDR2 YYEKEE (reference sequence). This CDR3 reads CASTPGDRGAYNEQFF. CDR3 nucleotide sequence: TGTGCCAGCACCCCCGGGGACAGGGGCGCCTACAATGAGCAGTTCTTC. The variable domain in full, with the rest retrieved from reference TRBV5-5 and TRBJ2-1, is DAGVTQSPTHLIKTRGQQVTLRCSPISGHKSVSWYQQVLGQGPQFIFQYYEKEERGRGNFPDRFSARQFPNYSSELNVNALLLGDSALYLCASTPGDRGAYNEQFFGPGTRLTVL.

This rearrangement joins TRBV10-3 to TRBJ2-5; 7 bases are a match to TRBD1. CDR3 length: 14 residues. Germline assignment: CDR1 ENHRY and CDR2 SYGVKD. V shed 3 bases, J shed 3 bases, and the junction held 4 bases outside the gene matches. The CDR3 DNA reads TGTGCCATCAGTGATTATGGACAGGAAGAGACCCAGTACTTC. The encoded protein is CAISDYGQEETQYF.

The chain is built from TRBV5-4 and TRBJ2-7; D gene unclear. The germline V gene encodes CDR1 SGHNT and CDR2 YYREEE (reference sequence). The V gene lost 4 bases and the J gene lost 1 base, with 12 bases spanning the gap. The CDR3 covers 14 residues. The CDR3: CASSPTVGSYEQYF. CDR3 bases: TGTGCCAGCAGCCCCACGGTGGGGTCCTACGAGCAGTACTTC. Together with reference TRBV5-4 and TRBJ2-7, the CDR3 gives the full variable domain: ETGVTQSPTHLIKTRGQQVTLRCSSQSGHNTVSWYQQALGQGPQFIFQYYREEENGRGNFPPRFSGLQFPNYSSELNVNALELDDSALYLCASSPTVGSYEQYFGPGTRLTVT.

The CDR3 sequence: CASHGRTNTDTQYF. CDR3 nucleotides: TGTGCCAGCCACGGACGGACGAACACAGATACGCAGTATTTT. The chain recombines TRBV28 with TRBJ2-3; D is uncertain. CDR3 size: 14 residues. Germline CDR1 and CDR2: MDHEN and SYDVKM. V lost 8 bases and J lost 2, with 14 bases in between.

The chain joins TRBV18 to TRBJ2-3; possibly TRBD2 for D (6 bases). The germline CDR1 and CDR2 sequences are KGHSH and LQKENI. This CDR3 region has 15 residues. Trimming pared 3 bases from V and 1 base from J, leaving 11 bases between. As DNA, the CDR3 is TGTGCCAGCTCACCCGCGGGAATTGGCACAGATACGCAGTATTTT. Protein product: CASSPAGIGTDTQYF.

This clone was observed a few times. The chain is built from TRBV7-2 and TRBJ2-7, with 7 bases fitting TRBD2. The V gene end was trimmed by 3 bases and the J gene end by 7 bases; junction bases not matched to a gene: 6. The CDR3 has 13 amino acids. Germline V gene sequence: CDR1 SGHTA, CDR2 FQGNSA. CDR3 loop: CASSFTSVGEQYF. The CDR3 nucleotides are TGTGCCAGCAGCTTCACTAGCGTTGGTGAGCAGTACTTC.

This clone was seen a few times. The chain combines TRBV27 with TRBJ2-7; TRBD2 is a possible D gene (5 bases). This CDR3 is 12 amino acids long. Deletions cut 2 bases from V and 7 bases from J, with 9 bases between. The germline CDR1 and CDR2 sequences are MNHEY and SMNVEV (reference sequence). The chain's CDR3 is CASSLRGREQYF. The CDR3 nucleotides read TGTGCCAGCAGTTTACGGGGTCGGGAGCAGTACTTC.

This chain uses TRBV21-1 with TRBJ2-4; whether TRBD1, the table's D call, matches the DNA was not checked. TRBV21-1 is labeled a pseudogene. This CDR3 has 16 residues. The CDR3 region is CASSISSGTGGGIQYF. In DNA form, the CDR3 reads TGTGCCAGCAGCATCTCTTCCGGGACAGGGGGAGGGATTCAGTACTTC.

CDR3 DNA: TGTGCCAGCAGCCCCCGACAGGAAGAGACCCAGTACTTC. As protein: CASSPRQEETQYF. The chain has TRBV9 and TRBJ2-5; a possible D gene is TRBD1 (6 bases). Trimming removed 4 bases at V and 3 bases at J, with 10 bases between. The CDR3 consists of 13 residues. Germline V gene lookup returns CDR1 SGDLS and CDR2 YYNGEE.

V usage is TRBV7-2 and J usage is TRBJ1-2; no clear D gene. CDR1 is SGHTA, CDR2 FQGNSA, per germline. The germline V and J ends were trimmed by 5 bases and 10 bases, with 14 bases remaining between them. The CDR3 runs 12 residues. CDR3: CASSPAVGAYTF. The CDR3 region has the DNA TGTGCCAGCAGCCCCGCCGTGGGTGCCTACACCTTC.